This is a list of T cell receptor beta chains from one sample in a study of T cells in Graves' hyperthyroidism and ophthalmopathy. TCRdb ran MiXCR on the multiplex PCR reads and lists one entry per CDR3 protein. This sample has hundreds of thousands of distinct CDR3 sequences, with approximately 15% found just once. Source material: blood. The receptors here all came from a woman aged 18-35 years with Graves' hyperthyroidism. The CDR3 runs from the conserved cysteine through the conserved F or W. The order of the fields is CDR3 protein, J gene, CDR3 length, clone size, V gene. Clone size appears in some rows only: once, few, many, or a class for an expanded clone.

CDR3: CASSLAGQANTGELFF; J: TRBJ2-2; length: 16; size: many; V: TRBV28
CDR3: CASSIDPRTTEAFF; J: TRBJ1-1; length: 14; size: many; V: TRBV19
CDR3: CSARTGRGTADTQYF; J: TRBJ2-3; length: 15; size: many; V: TRBV20-1
CDR3: CASSQDYLPYNEQFF; J: TRBJ2-1; length: 15; size: many; V: TRBV14
CDR3: CASSAGGETQYF; J: TRBJ2-5; length: 12; size: NA; V: TRBV5-1
CDR3: CASSLAGGNYGYTF; J: TRBJ1-2; length: 14; size: many; V: TRBV5-8
CDR3: CASSQEGGAFGEKLFF; J: TRBJ1-4; length: 16; size: many; V: TRBV3-1
CDR3: CASSQSDSLSYTF; J: TRBJ1-2; length: 13; size: many; V: TRBV3-1
CDR3: CSAREMDRLNTEAFF; J: TRBJ1-1; length: 15; size: few; V: TRBV20-1
CDR3: CASSWTASMNTEAFF; J: TRBJ1-1; length: 15; size: NA; V: TRBV5-8
CDR3: CASSPLGKQYTGELFF; J: TRBJ2-2; length: 16; size: NA; V: TRBV5-6
CDR3: CASSLGRGLEQFF; J: TRBJ2-1; length: 13; size: many; V: TRBV13
CDR3: CASSLDEEKLFF; J: TRBJ1-4; length: 12; size: NA; V: TRBV5-1
CDR3: CASSSRGGPLSYGYTF; J: TRBJ1-2; length: 16; size: many; V: TRBV28
CDR3: CASSPHPGGSTDTQYF; J: TRBJ2-3; length: 16; size: many; V: TRBV3-1
CDR3: CASSQVGPEGGYTF; J: TRBJ1-2; length: 14; size: few; V: TRBV4-1
CDR3: CASSIIRGTDRNQPQHF; J: TRBJ1-5; length: 17; size: many; V: TRBV19
CDR3: CASSRRLAGDNEQFF; J: TRBJ2-1; length: 15; size: many; V: TRBV11-1
CDR3: CASSPPGGGSYEQYF; J: TRBJ2-7; length: 15; size: many; V: TRBV18
CDR3: CASSATGVFRELFF; J: TRBJ2-2; length: 14; size: many; V: TRBV12-3/TRBV12-4
CDR3: CASSMLEGLAGAYEQFF; J: TRBJ2-1; length: 17; size: few; V: TRBV19
CDR3: CSVEGRGGKNIQYF; J: TRBJ2-4; length: 14; size: many; V: TRBV29-1
CDR3: CASRLEPGEYF; J: TRBJ2-5; length: 11; size: many; V: TRBV2
CDR3: CASSLVSGGSYEQYF; J: TRBJ2-7; length: 15; size: many; V: TRBV7-2
CDR3: CAWRGQYNEQFF; J: TRBJ2-1; length: 12; size: many; V: TRBV30
CDR3: CAWSEWRLADPEQFF; J: TRBJ2-1; length: 15; size: many; V: TRBV30
CDR3: CAWSVGGGHRNTGQYF; J: TRBJ2-7; length: 16; size: many; V: TRBV30
CDR3: CASSPQGARTGAFF; J: TRBJ1-1; length: 14; size: few; V: TRBV6-1
CDR3: CASSHGTVQYF; J: TRBJ2-7; length: 11; size: NA; V: TRBV6-5
CDR3: CSARDSTVNEQFF; J: TRBJ2-1; length: 13; size: many; V: TRBV20-1
CDR3: CASISTGGRNTIYF; J: TRBJ1-3; length: 14; size: few; V: TRBV6-1
CDR3: CASSLWASSYEQYF; J: TRBJ2-7; length: 14; size: many; V: TRBV12-3/TRBV12-4
CDR3: CASSQDPGTSSNEQFF; J: TRBJ2-1; length: 16; size: NA; V: TRBV3-1
CDR3: CANPPSGRANEQFF; J: TRBJ2-1; length: 14; size: many; V: TRBV2
CDR3: CAWERQGRTDTQYF; J: TRBJ2-3; length: 14; size: many; V: TRBV30